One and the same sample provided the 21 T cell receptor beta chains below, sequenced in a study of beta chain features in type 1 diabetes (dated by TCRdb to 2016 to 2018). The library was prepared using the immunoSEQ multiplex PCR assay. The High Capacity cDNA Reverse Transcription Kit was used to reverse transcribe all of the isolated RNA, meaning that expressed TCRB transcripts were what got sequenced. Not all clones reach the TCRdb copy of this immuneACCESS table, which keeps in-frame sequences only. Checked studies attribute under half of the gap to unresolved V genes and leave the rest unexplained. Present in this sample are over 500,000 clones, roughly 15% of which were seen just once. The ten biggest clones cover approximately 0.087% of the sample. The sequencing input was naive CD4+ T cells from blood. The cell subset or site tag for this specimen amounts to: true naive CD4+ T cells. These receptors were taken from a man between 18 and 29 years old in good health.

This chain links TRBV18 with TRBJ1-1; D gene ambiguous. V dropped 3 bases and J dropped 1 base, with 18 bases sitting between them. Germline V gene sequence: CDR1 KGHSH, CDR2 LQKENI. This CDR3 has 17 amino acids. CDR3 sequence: CASSPGPRRSSNTEAFF. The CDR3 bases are TGTGCCAGCTCACCCGGGCCCAGAAGGAGTTCGAACACTGAAGCTTTCTTT.

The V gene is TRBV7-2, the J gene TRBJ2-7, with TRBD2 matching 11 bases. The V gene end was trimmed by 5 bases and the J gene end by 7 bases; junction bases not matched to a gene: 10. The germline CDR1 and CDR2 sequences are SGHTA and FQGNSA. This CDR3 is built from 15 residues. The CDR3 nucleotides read TGTGCCAGCAGCCCGACTAGCGGGGCGCCGCTAGAGCAGTACTTC. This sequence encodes CASSPTSGAPLEQYF.

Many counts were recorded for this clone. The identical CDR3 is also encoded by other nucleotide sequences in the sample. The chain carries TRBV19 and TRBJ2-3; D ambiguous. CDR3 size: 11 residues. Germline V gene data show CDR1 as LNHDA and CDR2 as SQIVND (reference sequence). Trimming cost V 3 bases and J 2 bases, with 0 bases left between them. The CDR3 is CASSITDTQYF. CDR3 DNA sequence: TGTGCCAGTAGTATCACAGATACGCAGTATTTT.

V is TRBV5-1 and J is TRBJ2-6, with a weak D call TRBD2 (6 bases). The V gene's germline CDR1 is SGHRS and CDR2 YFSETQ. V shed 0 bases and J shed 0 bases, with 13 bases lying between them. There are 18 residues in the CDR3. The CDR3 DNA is TGCGCCAGCAGCTTGGGTCGGGAGCTCGGCTCTGGGGCCAACGTCCTGACTTTC. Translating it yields CASSLGRELGSGANVLTF.

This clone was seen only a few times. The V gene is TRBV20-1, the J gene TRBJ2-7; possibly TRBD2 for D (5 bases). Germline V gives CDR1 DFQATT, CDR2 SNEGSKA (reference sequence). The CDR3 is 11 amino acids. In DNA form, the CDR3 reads TGCGGAGGACTCAGCTCCTACGAGCAGTACTTC. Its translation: CGGLSSYEQYF.

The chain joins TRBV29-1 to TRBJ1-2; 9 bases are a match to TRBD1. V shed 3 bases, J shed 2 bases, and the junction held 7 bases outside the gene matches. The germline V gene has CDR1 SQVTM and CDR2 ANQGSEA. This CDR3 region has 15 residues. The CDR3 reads CSVEGGTGKNYGYTF. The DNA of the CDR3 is TGCAGCGTTGAGGGGGGGACAGGGAAGAACTATGGCTACACCTTC.

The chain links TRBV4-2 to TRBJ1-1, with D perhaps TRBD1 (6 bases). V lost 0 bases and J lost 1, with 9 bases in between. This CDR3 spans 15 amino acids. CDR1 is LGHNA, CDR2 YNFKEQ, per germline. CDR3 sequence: CASSQDWGANTEAFF. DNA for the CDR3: TGTGCCAGCAGCCAAGACTGGGGGGCGAACACTGAAGCTTTCTTT.

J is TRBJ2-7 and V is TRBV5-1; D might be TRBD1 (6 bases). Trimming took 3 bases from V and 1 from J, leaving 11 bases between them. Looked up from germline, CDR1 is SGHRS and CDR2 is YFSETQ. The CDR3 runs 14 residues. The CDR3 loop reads CASSSQGQSYEQYF. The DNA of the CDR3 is TGCGCCAGCAGCTCCCAGGGGCAGTCCTACGAGCAGTACTTC.

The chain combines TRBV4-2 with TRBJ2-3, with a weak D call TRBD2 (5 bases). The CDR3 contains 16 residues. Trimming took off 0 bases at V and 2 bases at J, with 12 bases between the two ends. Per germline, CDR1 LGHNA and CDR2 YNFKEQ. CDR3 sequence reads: CASSQEIRRVTDTQYF. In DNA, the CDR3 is TGTGCCAGCAGCCAAGAAATACGGCGGGTCACAGATACGCAGTATTTT.

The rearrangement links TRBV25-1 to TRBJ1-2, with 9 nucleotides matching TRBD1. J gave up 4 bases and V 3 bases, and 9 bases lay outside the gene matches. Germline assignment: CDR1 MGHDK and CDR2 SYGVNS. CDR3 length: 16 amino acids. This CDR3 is CASSDPGQGPSYGYTF. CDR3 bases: TGTGCCAGCAGTGATCCGGGACAGGGCCCTAGCTATGGCTACACCTTC.

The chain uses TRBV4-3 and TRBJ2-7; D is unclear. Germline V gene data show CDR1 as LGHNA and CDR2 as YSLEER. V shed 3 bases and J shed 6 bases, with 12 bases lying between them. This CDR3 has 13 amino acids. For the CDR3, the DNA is TGCGCCAGCAGCCAGAGAGAAACCCGCGAGCAGTACTTC. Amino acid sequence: CASSQRETREQYF.

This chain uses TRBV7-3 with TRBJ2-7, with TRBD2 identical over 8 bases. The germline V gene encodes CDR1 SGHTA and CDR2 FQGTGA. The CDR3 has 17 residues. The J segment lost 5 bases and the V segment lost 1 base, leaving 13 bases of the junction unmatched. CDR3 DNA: TGTGCCAGCAGCTTAAGGGGAGCGGGAGAGGGGTCACACGAGCAGTACTTC. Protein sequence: CASSLRGAGEGSHEQYF. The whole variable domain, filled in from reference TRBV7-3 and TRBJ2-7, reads GAGVSQTPSNKVTEKGKYVELRCDPISGHTALYWYRQSLGQGPEFLIYFQGTGAADDSGLPNDRFFAVRPEGSVSTLKIQRTERGDSAVYLCASSLRGAGEGSHEQYFGPGTRLTVT.

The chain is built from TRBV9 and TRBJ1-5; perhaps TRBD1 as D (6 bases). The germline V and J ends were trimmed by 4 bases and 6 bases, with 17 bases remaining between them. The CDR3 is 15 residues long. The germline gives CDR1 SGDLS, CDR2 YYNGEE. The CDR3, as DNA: TGTGCCAGCAGCCCCGGCGGGGGGCTAAGTCAGCCCCAGCATTTT. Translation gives CASSPGGGLSQPQHF.

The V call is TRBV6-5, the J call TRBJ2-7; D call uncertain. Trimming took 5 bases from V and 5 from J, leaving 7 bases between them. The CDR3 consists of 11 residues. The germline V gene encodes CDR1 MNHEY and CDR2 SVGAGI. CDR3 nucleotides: TGTGCCAGCAGTAACTTCCACGAGCAGTACTTC. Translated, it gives CASSNFHEQYF.

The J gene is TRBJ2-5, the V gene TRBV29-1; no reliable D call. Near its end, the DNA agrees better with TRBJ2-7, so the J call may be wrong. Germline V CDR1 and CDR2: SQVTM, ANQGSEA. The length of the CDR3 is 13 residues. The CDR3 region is CSVGAGHPYEQYF. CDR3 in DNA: TGCAGCGTTGGGGCAGGCCACCCCTACGAGCAGTACTTC.

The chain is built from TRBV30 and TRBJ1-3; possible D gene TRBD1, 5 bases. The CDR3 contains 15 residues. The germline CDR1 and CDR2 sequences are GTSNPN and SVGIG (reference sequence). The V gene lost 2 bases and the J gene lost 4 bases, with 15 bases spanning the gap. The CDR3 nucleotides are TGTGCCTGGAGTACCTGGGACGAGACGGGAAACACCATATATTTT. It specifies CAWSTWDETGNTIYF. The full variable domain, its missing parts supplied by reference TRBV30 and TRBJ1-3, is SQTIHQWPATLVQPVGSPLSLECTVEGTSNPNLYWYRQAAGRGLQLLFYSVGIGQISSEVPQNLSASRPQDRQFILSSKKLLLSDSGFYLCAWSTWDETGNTIYFGEGSWLTVV.

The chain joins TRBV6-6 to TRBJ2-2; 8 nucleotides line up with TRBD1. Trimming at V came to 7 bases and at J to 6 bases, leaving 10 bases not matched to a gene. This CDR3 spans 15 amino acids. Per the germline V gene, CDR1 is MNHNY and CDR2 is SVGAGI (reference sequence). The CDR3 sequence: CASNTANRGSGELFF. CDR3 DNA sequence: TGTGCCAGCAATACAGCGAACAGGGGGTCCGGGGAGCTGTTTTTT.

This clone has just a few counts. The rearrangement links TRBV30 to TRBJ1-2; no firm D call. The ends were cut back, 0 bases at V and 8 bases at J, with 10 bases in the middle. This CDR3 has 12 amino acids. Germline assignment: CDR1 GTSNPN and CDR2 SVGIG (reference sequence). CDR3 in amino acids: CAWSVMSGGYTF. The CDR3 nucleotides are TGTGCCTGGAGTGTAATGTCGGGCGGCTACACCTTC. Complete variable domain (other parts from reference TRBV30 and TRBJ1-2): SQTIHQWPATLVQPVGSPLSLECTVEGTSNPNLYWYRQAAGRGLQLLFYSVGIGQISSEVPQNLSASRPQDRQFILSSKKLLLSDSGFYLCAWSVMSGGYTFGSGTRLTVV.

CDR3: CASSLRTGGKVADTQYF. CDR3 sequence (DNA): TGTGCCAGCAGCCTTCGGACAGGGGGCAAGGTGGCAGATACGCAGTATTTT. This chain joins TRBV9 and TRBJ2-3; TRBD1 matches at 11 bases. This CDR3 is 17 amino acids long. The germline V gene encodes CDR1 SGDLS and CDR2 YYNGEE. The trim removed 4 bases at V and 4 bases at J, leaving 11 bases unmatched.

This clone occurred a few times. The CDR3: CATASRGQGTRFGEKLFF. CDR3 nucleotides: TGTGCCACGGCCTCCAGGGGACAGGGGACAAGATTTGGTGAAAAACTGTTTTTT. V gene TRBV15 combines with J gene TRBJ1-4; 10 nucleotides line up with TRBD1. With V trimmed by 9 bases and J by 7 bases, 20 bases remained unmatched. The length of the CDR3 is 18 residues. The germline V gene has CDR1 LNHNV and CDR2 YYDKDF (reference sequence). The whole variable domain, filled in from reference TRBV15 and TRBJ1-4, reads DAMVIQNPRYQVTQFGKPVTLSCSQTLNHNVMYWYQQKSSQAPKLLFHYYDKDFNNEADTPDNFQSRRPNTSFCFLDIRSPGLGDTAMYLCATASRGQGTRFGEKLFFGSGTQLSVL.

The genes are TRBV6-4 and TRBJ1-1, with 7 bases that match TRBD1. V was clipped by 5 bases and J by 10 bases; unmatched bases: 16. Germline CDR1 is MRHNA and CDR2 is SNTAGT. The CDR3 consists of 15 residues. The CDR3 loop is CASSPRQGLSNPAFF. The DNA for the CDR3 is TGTGCCAGCAGTCCAAGACAGGGCCTCAGCAACCCAGCTTTCTTT.